This TCR beta chain is from a study of beta chain features in type 1 diabetes. Of the isolated RNA, all was reverse transcribed, and so the sequenced material was expressed TCRB transcripts. Clones were read by immunoSEQ multiplex PCR, and TCRdb kept only the in-frame ones, dropping some. The table includes a few hundred thousand clones, about a tenth detected once. Losses at the gene ends were 4 bases for V and 5 bases for J; bases not matched to a gene: 3. Germline-derived CDR1 and CDR2 are SGHTA and FQGNSA. The CDR3 is 16 residues long. This clone was counted a few times. Material: central memory CD4+ T cells from blood. The TCR was taken from a man between 18 and 29 years old in good health. V is TRBV7-2 and J is TRBJ2-3; the match to TRBD2 covers 16 bases. DNA for the CDR3: TGTGCCAGCAGCTGGGGACTAGCGGGAGGGGGAGATACGCAGTATTTT. The encoded protein is CASSWGLAGGGDTQYF.